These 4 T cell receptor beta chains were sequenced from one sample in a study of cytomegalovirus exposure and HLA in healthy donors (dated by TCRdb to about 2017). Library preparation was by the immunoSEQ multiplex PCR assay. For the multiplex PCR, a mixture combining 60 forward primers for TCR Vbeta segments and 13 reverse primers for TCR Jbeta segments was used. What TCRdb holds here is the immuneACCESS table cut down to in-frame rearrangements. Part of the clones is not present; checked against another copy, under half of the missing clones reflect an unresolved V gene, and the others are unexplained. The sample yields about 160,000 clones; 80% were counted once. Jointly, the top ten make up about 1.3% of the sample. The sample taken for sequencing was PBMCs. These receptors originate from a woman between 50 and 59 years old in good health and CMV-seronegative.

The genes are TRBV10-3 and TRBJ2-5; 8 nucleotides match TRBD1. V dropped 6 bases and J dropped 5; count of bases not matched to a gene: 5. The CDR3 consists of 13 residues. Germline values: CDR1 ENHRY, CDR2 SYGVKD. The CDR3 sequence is CAIRGQGIETQYF. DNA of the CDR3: TGTGCCATCAGAGGACAGGGAATTGAGACCCAGTACTTC.

The CDR3 reads CAILAHNDEQFF. The CDR3 nucleotides are TGTGCCATCCTGGCCCACAATGATGAGCAGTTCTTC. This chain uses TRBV10-3 with TRBJ2-1; D remains ambiguous. Germline V gene data show CDR1 as ENHRY and CDR2 as SYGVKD. The ends were cut back, 8 bases at V and 8 bases at J, with 13 bases in the middle. CDR3 size: 12 residues.

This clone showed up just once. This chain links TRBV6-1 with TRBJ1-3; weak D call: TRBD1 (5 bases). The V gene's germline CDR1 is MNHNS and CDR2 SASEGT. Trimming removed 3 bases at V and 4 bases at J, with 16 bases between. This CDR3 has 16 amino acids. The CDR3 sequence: CASSDAGTALGNTIYF. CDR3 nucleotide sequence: TGTGCCAGCAGTGACGCCGGGACTGCATTGGGAAACACCATATATTTT.

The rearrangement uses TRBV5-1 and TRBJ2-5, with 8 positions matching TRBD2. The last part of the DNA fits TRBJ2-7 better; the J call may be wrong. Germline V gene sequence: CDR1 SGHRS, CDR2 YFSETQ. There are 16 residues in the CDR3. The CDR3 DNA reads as TGCGCCAGCAGCTTTTCGATAGCGGGACCTTCCTACGAGCAGTACTTC. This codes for CASSFSIAGPSYEQYF.